The 20 T cell receptor beta chains in this list originate from one sample, sequenced in a study of molecular identifiers for immune sequencing clone quantification. MiXCR was run by TCRdb on the PCR reads, yielding one entry per CDR3 protein. The repertoire holds approximately 630,000 distinct CDR3 sequences, roughly 27% seen once, with about 0.73% in the top ten. The sample consisted of naive CD8+ T cells from blood, with Jurkat cell RNA spiked in. The subset was: FACS-sorted CD8+CD4-CCR7+CD45RA+ naive T cells. The receptors were sampled from a human donor in good health. Some libraries in this study had Jurkat cell RNA spiked in.

To note about this clonotype: A clone one base away is much larger, so this may be a read error. V usage is TRBV7-9 and J usage is TRBJ2-5; 7 positions agree with TRBD1. V lost 5 bases, J lost 9 bases, and 15 bases stayed unmatched. Germline lookup yields CDR1 SEHNR and CDR2 FQNEAQ (reference sequence). The CDR3 loop spans 15 amino acids. The CDR3 region has the DNA TGTGCCAGCAGCGAACGACACGAGGCCCAGGGGGCCCAGTACTTC. It encodes CASSERHEAQGAQYF.

This clonotype was seen repeatedly, ten times or more. This rearrangement joins TRBV29-1 to TRBJ1-3; D is uncertain. V lost 7 bases and J lost 2, with 15 bases in between. The CDR3 consists of 14 residues. The germline CDR1 and CDR2 sequences are SQVTM and ANQGSEA. The DNA for the CDR3 is TGCAGCGCCGGGCATAGTAGGGCTGGAAACACCATATATTTT. This gives the protein CSAGHSRAGNTIYF.

This clonotype was found once. The rearrangement links TRBV12-3 or TRBV12-4 to TRBJ2-1; 7 bases are a match to TRBD2. This CDR3 spans 15 amino acids. Trimming removed 4 bases from V and 8 bases from J; junction bases left unmatched: 11. The chain's CDR3 is CASSSSGGRIYEQFF. The CDR3 bases are TGTGCCAGCAGTTCCTCGGGCGGGAGAATTTATGAGCAGTTCTTC.

The rearrangement joins TRBV20-1 to TRBJ2-7; 13 positions agree with TRBD2. The CDR3 consists of 19 residues. V shed 0 bases, J shed 5 bases, and the junction held 16 bases outside the gene matches. The germline V gene has CDR1 DFQATT and CDR2 SNEGSKA (reference sequence). The CDR3 sequence: CSAREDTSGGAFMSHEQYF. CDR3 nucleotides: TGCAGTGCTAGAGAGGATACTAGCGGGGGGGCTTTTATGTCCCACGAGCAGTACTTC.

The V and J genes are TRBV7-8 and TRBJ2-7; D is undetermined. The CDR3 length is 15 residues. The V gene's germline CDR1 is SGHVS and CDR2 FQNEAQ. The ends were cut back, 2 bases at V and 5 bases at J, with 16 bases in the middle. The CDR3 here is CASSLFSPSLNEQYF. The DNA of the CDR3 is TGTGCCAGCAGCTTATTTTCCCCTAGTCTGAACGAGCAGTACTTC.

At least ten counts were recorded for this clonotype. The chain recombines TRBV10-3 with TRBJ2-3, with D perhaps TRBD2 (6 bases). The CDR3 contains 13 residues. Trimming left V 10 bases short and J 4 bases short, with 15 bases between. CDR1 ENHRY and CDR2 SYGVKD come from the germline V gene. The DNA of the CDR3 is TGTGCCACCTTAGCGGAATCCGCAGATACGCAGTATTTT. Translated, it gives CATLAESADTQYF.

The chain has TRBV6-5 and TRBJ2-7; D is perhaps TRBD1 (5 bases). The V gene's germline CDR1 is MNHEY and CDR2 SVGAGI. V lost 5 bases, J lost 2 bases, and 10 bases lay in between. The CDR3 extends over 13 amino acids. CDR3 nucleotide sequence: TGTGCCAGCAGTCTGACAGAGGCCTACGAGCAGTACTTC. Translation: CASSLTEAYEQYF.

On this clonotype itself: Being one base from a much bigger clone, this may be a read error. This chain links TRBV2 with TRBJ1-1; D remains ambiguous. The V end was cut by 7 bases, the J end by 4 bases, with 4 bases between. Germline assignment: CDR1 SNHLY and CDR2 FYNNEI. CDR3 length equals 10 residues. The chain's CDR3 is CASNVTEAFF. CDR3 coding DNA: TGTGCCAGCAATGTCACTGAAGCTTTCTTT.

Details on this clonotype: A read error may account for a junction end that differs from germline. V gene TRBV7-9 combines with J gene TRBJ1-3; 9 nucleotides align to TRBD1. This CDR3 is built from 17 residues. Germline loops: CDR1 SEHNR, CDR2 FQNEAQ (reference sequence). CDR3 sequence reads: CASSSPLTGGSGNTVYF. CDR3 nucleotides: TGTGCCAGCAGCTCTCCTCTCACAGGGGGCTCTGGAAACACCGTATATTTT.

In its sample, this clonotype was seen many times. The V gene is TRBV29-1, the J gene TRBJ2-7; a weak D match, TRBD1 (6 bases). V lost 1 base, J lost 2 bases, and 12 bases lay in between. CDR3 length: 14 residues. Germline V gene lookup returns CDR1 SQVTM and CDR2 ANQGSEA. The CDR3 loop is CSVEGGRRPYEQYF. CDR3 nucleotides: TGCAGCGTTGAAGGGGGGCGCAGACCCTACGAGCAGTACTTC.

The J gene is TRBJ2-7, the V gene TRBV6-5, with unresolved D. With 5 bases removed from V and 2 bases from J, the gap between germline ends came to 10 bases. Germline V gene lookup returns CDR1 MNHEY and CDR2 SVGAGI. This CDR3 contains 13 residues. The CDR3 DNA follows: TGTGCCAGCAGTCAAGGATCCCCCTACGAGCAGTACTTC. Translated: CASSQGSPYEQYF.

This clonotype was observed at least ten times. The V and J genes are TRBV20-1 and TRBJ1-2; D is undetermined. Germline lookup yields CDR1 DFQATT and CDR2 SNEGSKA (reference sequence). This CDR3 is built from 11 residues. The V gene lost 0 bases and the J gene lost 3 bases, with 2 bases spanning the gap. Here the CDR3 DNA reads TGCAGTGCTAGAGATTACTATGGCTACACCTTC. Encoded protein: CSARDYYGYTF.

In its sample, this clonotype was seen once. The chain is built from TRBV24-1 and TRBJ2-1; D tentatively fits TRBD1 or TRBD2 (5 bases each). The CDR3 is 17 residues long. Trimming took off 9 bases at V and 5 bases at J, with 25 bases between the two ends. Germline V lookup: CDR1 KGHDR, CDR2 SFDVKD. The CDR3 loop reads CATSQPNWSGPHNEQFF. The CDR3 DNA reads as TGTGCCACCTCTCAACCCAATTGGTCGGGACCTCACAATGAGCAGTTCTTC.

This rearrangement joins TRBV4-1 to TRBJ2-3; 9 bases fit TRBD2. The trim removed 1 base at V and 6 bases at J, leaving 14 bases unmatched. This CDR3 is 18 amino acids long. Germline CDR1 reads MGHRA; CDR2 reads YSYEKL. CDR3 nucleotides: TGCGCCAGCAGCCAAGGGCGGGGGGGCCATTTTGGTCCGGATACGCAGTATTTT. Residues: CASSQGRGGHFGPDTQYF.

The V gene is TRBV18, the J gene TRBJ2-5; tentative D call: TRBD1 (6 bases). Trimming cost V 7 bases and J 0 bases, with 12 bases left between them. This CDR3 is 14 amino acids long. CDR1 and CDR2 (germline): KGHSH, LQKENI. CDR3 residues: CASLRDTNQETQYF. The CDR3 nucleotides are TGTGCCAGCTTGAGGGACACAAACCAAGAGACCCAGTACTTC.

This clonotype has at least ten counts. The V and J genes are TRBV4-1 and TRBJ2-5; the match to TRBD1 covers 7 bases. V shed 0 bases, J shed 5 bases, and the junction held 12 bases outside the gene matches. CDR1 and CDR2 (germline): MGHRA, YSYEKL. This CDR3 has 17 residues. The CDR3 loop reads CASSQEDRTRDLETQYF. The DNA for the CDR3 is TGCGCCAGCAGCCAAGAGGACAGGACGCGCGACCTGGAGACCCAGTACTTC.

In its sample, this clonotype was seen many times. V and J are TRBV5-6 and TRBJ2-7, with D perhaps TRBD1 (5 bases). The germline V gene has CDR1 SGHDT and CDR2 YYEEEE. This CDR3 is 15 amino acids long. The V gene lost 2 bases and the J gene lost 0 bases, with 12 bases spanning the gap. CDR3 amino acids: CASSLRQGSSYEQYF. For the CDR3, the DNA is TGTGCCAGCAGCTTAAGGCAGGGAAGCTCCTACGAGCAGTACTTC.

In its sample, this clonotype was seen a few times. CDR3 protein: CSARGLDRGYEQYF. As DNA, the CDR3 is TGCAGTGCCCGAGGGCTGGACAGGGGTTACGAGCAGTACTTC. The chain employs TRBV20-1 and TRBJ2-7; 9 bases map to TRBD1. The CDR3 is 14 residues long. Germline V gene lookup returns CDR1 DFQATT and CDR2 SNEGSKA (reference sequence). V lost 6 bases, J lost 4 bases, and 10 bases stayed unmatched.

The rearrangement uses TRBV7-3 and TRBJ2-7, with D possibly matching TRBD1 (5 bases). The CDR3 length is 15 residues. V was clipped by 2 bases and J by 2 bases, with 13 bases between them. Looked up from germline, CDR1 is SGHTA and CDR2 is FQGTGA. The CDR3 loop reads CASSLFSGSPYEQYF. CDR3 sequence (DNA): TGTGCCAGCAGCTTATTTTCAGGGTCCCCCTACGAGCAGTACTTC.

V and J are TRBV7-3 and TRBJ2-1; possibly TRBD1 for D (5 bases). Germline CDR1 is SGHTA and CDR2 is FQGTGA. The V and J ends lost 2 bases and 3 bases respectively, with 17 bases between them. CDR3 length: 17 amino acids. Here the CDR3 reads CASSLLPREGVYNEQFF. CDR3 nucleotides: TGTGCCAGCAGCTTATTACCCCGAGAAGGGGTCTACAATGAGCAGTTCTTC.